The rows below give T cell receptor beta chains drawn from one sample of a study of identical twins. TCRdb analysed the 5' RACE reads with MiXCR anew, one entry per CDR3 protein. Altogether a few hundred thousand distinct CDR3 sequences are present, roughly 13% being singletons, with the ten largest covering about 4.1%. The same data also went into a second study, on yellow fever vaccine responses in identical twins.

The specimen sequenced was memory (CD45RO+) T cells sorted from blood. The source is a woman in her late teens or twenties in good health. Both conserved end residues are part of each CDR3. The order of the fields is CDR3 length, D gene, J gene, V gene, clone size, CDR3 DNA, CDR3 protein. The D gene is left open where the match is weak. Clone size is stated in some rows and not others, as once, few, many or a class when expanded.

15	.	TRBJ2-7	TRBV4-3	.	TGCGCCAGCAGCCAAGATCTGGCGGAGATCGGCGAGCAGTACTTC	CASSQDLAEIGEQYF
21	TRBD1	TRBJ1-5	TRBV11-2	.	TGTGCCAGCAGCAAAATCCGAATGGGTACAGGGGGCTCTTATAGCAATCAGCCCCAGCATTTT	CASSKIRMGTGGSYSNQPQHF
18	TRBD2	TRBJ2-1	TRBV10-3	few	TGTGCCATCAGTGGGCTGACTAGCGGGAGGGCCGAGGGCAATGAGCAGTTCTTC	CAISGLTSGRAEGNEQFF
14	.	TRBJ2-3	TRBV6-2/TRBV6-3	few	TGTGCCAGCAGTTACTCGGGGAACACAGATACGCAGTATTTT	CASSYSGNTDTQYF
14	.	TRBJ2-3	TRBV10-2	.	TGCGCCAGCACCGTGGGACTCCCCACAGATACGCAGTATTTT	CASTVGLPTDTQYF
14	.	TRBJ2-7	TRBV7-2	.	TGTGCCAGCAGCCGACAGGTTGCCACCTACGAGCAGTACTTC	CASSRQVATYEQYF
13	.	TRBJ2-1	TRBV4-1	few	TGCGCCAGCAGCCAAGAGGGGGCACTACAGCAGTTCTTC	CASSQEGALQQFF
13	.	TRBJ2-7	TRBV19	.	TGTGCCAGTAGTAGGCGGGGACCTTACGAGCAGTACTTC	CASSRRGPYEQYF
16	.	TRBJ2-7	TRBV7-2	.	TGTGCCAGCAGCTTAGGGGGAACAGGGCGGGCCGGCGAGCAGTACTTC	CASSLGGTGRAGEQYF
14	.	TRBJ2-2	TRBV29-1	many	TGCAGCGTGCGACTGAGGACGAACACCGGGGAGCTGTTTTTT	CSVRLRTNTGELFF
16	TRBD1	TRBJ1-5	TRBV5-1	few	TGCGCCAGCAGCACCGATGGACAGGGCGGGAATCAGCCCCAGCATTTT	CASSTDGQGGNQPQHF
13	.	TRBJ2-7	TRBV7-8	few	TGTGCCAGCAGGGGCGACAGGAACTACGAGCAGTACTTC	CASRGDRNYEQYF
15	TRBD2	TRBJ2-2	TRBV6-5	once	TGTGCCAGCAGTTACGAAGCGGGAATCACCGGGGAGCTGTTTTTT	CASSYEAGITGELFF
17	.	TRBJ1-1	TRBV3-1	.	TGTGCCAGCAGCCAAGGGAGTCGGGTTTACTTGAACACTGAAGCTTTCTTT	CASSQGSRVYLNTEAFF
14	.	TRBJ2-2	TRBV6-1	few	TGTGCCAGCAGGGTCCGACTGGGCAGCGGGGAGCTGTTTTTT	CASRVRLGSGELFF
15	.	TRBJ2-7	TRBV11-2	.	TGTGCCAGCAGCTCCGTTAGTGGCCGTTCCTACGAGCAGTACTTC	CASSSVSGRSYEQYF
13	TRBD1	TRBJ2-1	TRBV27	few	TGTGCCAGCAGCTTCTACAGGGGAAATGAGCAGTTCTTC	CASSFYRGNEQFF
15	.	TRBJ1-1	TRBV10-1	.	TGCGCCAGCAGAGCTGGAGGGGCCGGGGACACTGAAGCTTTCTTT	CASRAGGAGDTEAFF
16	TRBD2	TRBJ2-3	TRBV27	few	TGTGCCAGCAGTTTCCGGACTAGCGGGAGACCAGATACGCAGTATTTT	CASSFRTSGRPDTQYF
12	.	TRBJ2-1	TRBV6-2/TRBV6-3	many	TGTGCCAGCAAGACTGGGAGTAATGAGCAGTTCTTC	CASKTGSNEQFF
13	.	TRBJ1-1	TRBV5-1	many	TGCGCCAGCAGCTTGGGGGCTTACACTGAAGCTTTCTTT	CASSLGAYTEAFF
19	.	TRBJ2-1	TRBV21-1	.	TGTGCCAGCAGCGAAAAAAAGGGGGACGGGGGAGGCACCTACAATGAGCAGTTCTTC	CASSEKKGDGGGTYNEQFF
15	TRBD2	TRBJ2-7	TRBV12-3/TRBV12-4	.	TGTGCCAGCAAGGAGGGAGGGGCTGGGACGGGGGAGCAGTACTTC	CASKEGGAGTGEQYF
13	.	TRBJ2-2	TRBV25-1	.	TGTGCCAGCACCGAACGGGAGTCCGGGGAGCTGTTTTTT	CASTERESGELFF
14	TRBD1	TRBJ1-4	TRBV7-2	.	TGTGCCAGCAGGGGGACAGGGCCTAATGAAAAACTGTTTTTT	CASRGTGPNEKLFF
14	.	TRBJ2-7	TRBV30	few	TGTGCCTGGAGTGTTTCAGGGGGGGCGTACGAGCAGTACTTC	CAWSVSGGAYEQYF
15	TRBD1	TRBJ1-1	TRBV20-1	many	TGCAGGGGACAGGGGGTGGCGAGTTTTATCACTGAAGCTTTCTTT	CRGQGVASFITEAFF
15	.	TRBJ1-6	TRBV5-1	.	TGCGCCAGCAGCTTGAGACAGACATATAATTCACCCCTCCACTTT	CASSLRQTYNSPLHF
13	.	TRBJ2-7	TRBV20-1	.	TGCAGTGCTAGGGGGGTTCACTCCTACGAGCAGTACTTC	CSARGVHSYEQYF
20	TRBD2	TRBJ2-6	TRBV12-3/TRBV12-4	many	TGTGCCAGCAGTCCTTCCCCTTCTAGCGGGAGGGCCTTTGGGGCCAACGTCCTGACTTTC	CASSPSPSSGRAFGANVLTF
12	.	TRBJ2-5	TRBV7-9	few	TGTGCCAGCAGCTTAGCTAAAGGGACCCAGTACTTC	CASSLAKGTQYF
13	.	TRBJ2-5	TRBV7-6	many	TGTGCCAGCAGCTTAGTGGGGGGAGAGACCCAGTACTTC	CASSLVGGETQYF
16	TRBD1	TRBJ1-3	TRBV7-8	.	TGTGCCAGCAGCCCCCGACAATGGACAGGTGGAAACACCATATATTTT	CASSPRQWTGGNTIYF
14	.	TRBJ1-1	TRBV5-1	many	TGCGCCAGCAGCTTTAGAGCCGTGAACACTGAAGCTTTCTTT	CASSFRAVNTEAFF
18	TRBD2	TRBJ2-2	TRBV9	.	TGTGCCAGCAGCGTAGCCCCTAGCGGGGGAGCGAACACCGGGGAGCTGTTTTTT	CASSVAPSGGANTGELFF
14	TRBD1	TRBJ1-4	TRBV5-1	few	TGCGCCAGCAGGAGAGATGACAGGGCTGAAAAACTGTTTTTT	CASRRDDRAEKLFF
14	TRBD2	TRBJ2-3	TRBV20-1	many	TGCAGTGCTAGCATGGCGGGGGGCACAGATACGCAGTATTTT	CSASMAGGTDTQYF
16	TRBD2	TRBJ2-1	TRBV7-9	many	TGTGCCAGCAGCTTAAACCCCCCCCGGGAGGACAATGAGCAGTTCTTC	CASSLNPPREDNEQFF
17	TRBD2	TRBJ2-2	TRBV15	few	TGTGCCACCAGCAAAAGGCTGACTAGCGGGGGCACCGGGGAGCTGTTTTTT	CATSKRLTSGGTGELFF
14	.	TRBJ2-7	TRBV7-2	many	TGTGCCAGCAGCCTAGCCCAGGGTCCCTACGAGCAGTACTTC	CASSLAQGPYEQYF
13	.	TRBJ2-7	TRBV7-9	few	TGTGCCAGCAGCTTAACAGGGATGGGCGAGCAGTACTTC	CASSLTGMGEQYF
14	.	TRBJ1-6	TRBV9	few	TGTGCCAGCAGCGCAAGGATTGAGAATTCACCCCTCCACTTT	CASSARIENSPLHF